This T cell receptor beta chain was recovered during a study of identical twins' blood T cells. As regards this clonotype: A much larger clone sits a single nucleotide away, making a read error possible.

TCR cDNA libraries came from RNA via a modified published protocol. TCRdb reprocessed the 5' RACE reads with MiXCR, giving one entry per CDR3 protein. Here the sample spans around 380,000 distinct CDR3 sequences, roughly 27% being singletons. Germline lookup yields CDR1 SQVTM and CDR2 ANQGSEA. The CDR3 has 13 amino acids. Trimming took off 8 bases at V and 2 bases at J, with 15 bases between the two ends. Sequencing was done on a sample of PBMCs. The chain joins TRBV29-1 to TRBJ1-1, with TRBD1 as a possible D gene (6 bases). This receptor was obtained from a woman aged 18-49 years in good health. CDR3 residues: CSLEGGVNTEAFF. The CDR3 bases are TGCAGCCTGGAGGGGGGAGTAAACACTGAAGCTTTCTTT.